Given below is one TCR beta chain in context. This sample stems from a study of glioma-infiltrating T cells after dendritic cell vaccination. CDR1 is MDHEN and CDR2 is SYDVKM in the germline V gene. The V and J ends lost 2 bases and 5 bases, in that order; junction bases with no gene match: 5. The CDR3 is 16 residues long. The data were produced by immunoSEQ multiplex PCR, yet TCRdb's version contains in-frame clones alone and is incomplete. The table shows about 64,000 clones, with more than 75% occurring only once. The sequences come from blood, collected before dendritic cell vaccination. This receptor was identified in a human donor with glioblastoma. V and J are TRBV28 and TRBJ1-6, with 8 bases aligning to TRBD1. CDR3: CASSLPQGANNSPLHF. The CDR3 DNA follows: TGTGCCAGCAGTTTACCGCAGGGGGCTAATAATTCACCCCTCCACTTT.